This TCR beta chain stems from a study of OX40 agonist ivuxolimab in advanced cancers. Study in general: Patients were treated with intravenous ivuxolimab, dosed at 0.01 to 10 mg/kg and infused every 2 weeks. Earlier anti-PD-1, anti-PD-L1 or anti-CTLA-4 therapy was permitted; over 35% had received some.

This CDR3 region has 15 residues. Germline CDR1 reads LNHDA; CDR2 reads SQIVND (reference sequence). V was pared by 6 bases and J by 4 bases, with 7 bases of the junction left unmatched. Here immunoSEQ multiplex PCR was the method, and the copy in TCRdb shows in-frame clones only, minus some. Of approximately 80,000 clones in the sample, just over 90% were seen once. The receptor was isolated from an adult with an advanced solid tumor such as melanoma, head and neck, liver or kidney cancer. The V and J genes are TRBV19 and TRBJ2-1; 9 bases align to TRBD1. The sample in question was CD4+ or CD8+ T cells sorted from blood, obtained in a trial of the OX40 agonist ivuxolimab. CDR3 residues: CASSQGQGLYNEQFF. CDR3 DNA: TGTGCCAGTAGCCAGGGACAGGGATTATACAATGAGCAGTTCTTC. Using reference TRBV19 and TRBJ2-1 for the parts outside the CDR3, the full variable domain is DGGITQSPKYLFRKEGQNVTLSCEQNLNHDAMYWYRQDPGQGLRLIYYSQIVNDFQKGDIAEGYSVSREKKESFPLTVTSAQKNPTAFYLCASSQGQGLYNEQFFGPGTRLTVL.